Below, 21 T cell receptor beta chains from the same sample are listed, as sequenced in a study of shared clonotypes between healthy human individuals. TCRdb's copy holds only in-frame clones and misses some; the assay was immunoSEQ multiplex PCR. The sample records 450,000 or so clones, roughly four fifths being singletons. The source material was PBMCs. The origin of the receptors is a woman in her thirties or forties in good health. Some clones in this sample may be carry-over from other donors' samples.

The genes are TRBV4-1 and TRBJ1-5, with D possibly matching TRBD1 (6 bases). Germline CDR1 is MGHRA and CDR2 is YSYEKL. V was pared by 3 bases and J by 2 bases, with 14 bases between. The CDR3 extends over 16 amino acids. CDR3 DNA: TGCGCCAGCAGCCATACGGGGGCGCGGGGCAATCAGCCCCAGCATTTT. It is translated as CASSHTGARGNQPQHF.

A note on this clone: This is likely an artifact of a read error, given a far larger clone one base away. The rearrangement uses TRBV6-6 and TRBJ1-1; D not certain. The germline V gene encodes CDR1 MNHNY and CDR2 SVGAGI (reference sequence). CDR3 length: 13 residues. In DNA form, the CDR3 reads TGTGCCAGCAGTCGAACAGAGAACGCTGAAGCTTTCTTT. Its protein product is CASSRTENAEAFF.

This sequence joins TRBV21-1 and TRBJ2-7; the tabulated D call, TRBD1, remains unverified against the DNA. TRBV21-1 is an annotated pseudogene. This CDR3 has 15 amino acids. The CDR3 DNA is TGTGCCAGCAGGTCTAGGGGCCCCCCCCTCTACGAGCAGTACTTC. It codes for CASRSRGPPLYEQYF.

The genes are TRBV28 and TRBJ1-2; D unresolved. CDR1 is MDHEN, CDR2 SYDVKM, per germline. The length of the CDR3 is 12 residues. V gave up 5 bases and J gave up 8 bases, with 12 bases separating them. The CDR3 here is CASSASLGGYTF. CDR3 in DNA: TGTGCCAGCAGTGCTTCCTTGGGCGGCTACACCTTC.

This clone was observed a handful of times. The chain links TRBV5-1 to TRBJ2-1; maybe TRBD1 (5 bases). Germline V gene sequence: CDR1 SGHRS, CDR2 YFSETQ. V was pared by 6 bases and J by 8 bases, with 15 bases between. The CDR3 is 13 amino acids. CDR3 in DNA: TGCGCCAGCAATCGGCAGGGTGTGGATGAGCAGTTCTTC. It specifies CASNRQGVDEQFF. Based on the CDR3 plus reference TRBV5-1 and TRBJ2-1, the full variable domain is KAGVTQTPRYLIKTRGQQVTLSCSPISGHRSVSWYQQTPGQGLQFLFEYFSETQRNKGNFPGRFSGRQFSNSRSEMNVSTLELGDSALYLCASNRQGVDEQFFGPGTRLTVL.

This chain connects TRBV4-2 to TRBJ2-1, with 8 positions matching TRBD2. From germline, CDR1 is LGHNA and CDR2 YNFKEQ. The CDR3 consists of 15 residues. J lost 4 bases, V lost 4 bases, and 6 bases had no gene match. This CDR3 is CASSPLAGPYNEQFF. Here the CDR3 DNA reads TGTGCCAGCAGCCCTCTAGCGGGCCCTTACAATGAGCAGTTCTTC.

The chain links TRBV27 to TRBJ2-1; 10 positions agree with TRBD2. V dropped 5 bases and J dropped 4; count of bases not matched to a gene: 8. Germline V gene sequence: CDR1 MNHEY, CDR2 SMNVEV (reference sequence). This CDR3 has 16 residues. CDR3 DNA sequence: TGTGCCAGCAGTCGCCCAGCGGGAGGGTTATACAATGAGCAGTTCTTC. Encoded protein: CASSRPAGGLYNEQFF.

The chain has TRBV28 and TRBJ2-7; 7 bases align to TRBD2. Germline assignment: CDR1 MDHEN and CDR2 SYDVKM. V was pared by 2 bases and J by 2 bases, with 3 bases of the junction left unmatched. The CDR3 runs 14 residues. CDR3 nucleotides: TGTGCCAGCAGTTTACGGACTAGGCCCTACGAGCAGTACTTC. This gives the protein CASSLRTRPYEQYF.

The V gene is TRBV2, the J gene TRBJ1-4; no definite D call. The V end lost 6 bases, the J end lost 6 bases, and 14 bases lay between the germline ends. The CDR3 contains 14 residues. The germline V gene has CDR1 SNHLY and CDR2 FYNNEI. CDR3 loop: CASRITLAHEKLFF. In nucleotides, the CDR3 is TGTGCCAGCAGGATTACGTTGGCTCATGAAAAACTGTTTTTT.

Concerning this clone itself: A far larger clone is only one base removed, so a read error is likely. At the DNA level, this CDR3 is encoded by other sequences in the same sample as well. The V and J genes are TRBV11-2 and TRBJ1-2; 8 positions agree with TRBD1. Germline V CDR1 and CDR2: SGHAT, FQNNGV. This CDR3 is built from 15 residues. J gave up 5 bases and V 4 bases, and 9 bases lay outside the gene matches. The DNA for the CDR3 is TGTGCCAGCAGCTCGTCCAGGACAGGGAAATATGGCTACACCTTC. Its protein product is CASSSSRTGKYGYTF.

V and J are TRBV7-9 and TRBJ2-3; the match to TRBD2 covers 7 bases. Germline loops: CDR1 SEHNR, CDR2 FQNEAQ (reference sequence). The CDR3 runs 17 residues. V gave up 5 bases and J gave up 4 bases; unmatched junction bases: 15. The DNA of the CDR3 is TGTGCCAGCAGCCCACTTAGGGGCGGGAGTTTTGCAGATACGCAGTATTTT. This sequence encodes CASSPLRGGSFADTQYF.

This clone was recorded only once. The chain has TRBV7-9 and TRBJ2-5; D is perhaps TRBD2 (5 bases). With 0 bases removed from V and 5 bases from J, the gap between germline ends came to 16 bases. Germline CDR1 is SEHNR and CDR2 is FQNEAQ (reference sequence). This CDR3 region has 16 residues. The CDR3, as DNA: TGTGCCAGCAGCTTAGCGGTCAGCAGGAGGTCGGAGACCCAGTACTTC. Its protein is CASSLAVSRRSETQYF.

This chain connects TRBV7-9 to TRBJ2-5; tentatively, D is TRBD1 or TRBD2 (6 bases each). The length of the CDR3 is 15 residues. Trimming removed 3 bases from V and 1 base from J, with 12 bases in between. Germline V gene data show CDR1 as SEHNR and CDR2 as FQNEAQ (reference sequence). This chain's CDR3 is CASSFPGARQETQYF. The CDR3 region has the DNA TGTGCCAGCAGCTTTCCGGGGGCCCGCCAAGAGACCCAGTACTTC.

V usage is TRBV18 and J usage is TRBJ2-5; 9 bases match TRBD1. Germline V gene data show CDR1 as KGHSH and CDR2 as LQKENI. The ends lost 5 bases at V and 4 bases at J; junction bases unmatched: 2. The CDR3 runs to 13 residues. The CDR3 nucleotides read TGTGCCAGCTCAACGACAGGGGGAGAGACCCAGTACTTC. Encoded protein: CASSTTGGETQYF. The whole variable domain, remainder taken from reference TRBV18 and TRBJ2-5, is NAGVMQNPRHLVRRRGQEARLRCSPMKGHSHVYWYRQLPEEGLKFMVYLQKENIIDESGMPKERFSAEFPKEGPSILRIQQVVRGDSAAYFCASSTTGGETQYFGPGTRLLVL.

This clone was detected many times. A read error may account for a junction end that differs from germline. The chain carries TRBV7-2 and TRBJ2-3; D not certain. Germline V gives CDR1 SGHTA, CDR2 FQGNSA. There are 12 residues in the CDR3. CDR3: CASSLGEGPRNF. The DNA for the CDR3 is TGTGCCAGCAGCTTAGGTGAAGGTCCCAGGAATTTT.

V is TRBV5-1 and J is TRBJ2-1; 7 bases align to TRBD2. V was pared by 1 base and J by 5 bases, with 6 bases of the junction left unmatched. The CDR3 runs to 15 residues. The germline V gene has CDR1 SGHRS and CDR2 YFSETQ. The CDR3 nucleotides read TGCGCCAGCAGCTTGTTGTCTAGCGGACACAATGAGCAGTTCTTC. It translates to CASSLLSSGHNEQFF.

The rearrangement uses TRBV6-1 and TRBJ1-5; the match to TRBD1 covers 9 bases. Germline CDR1 reads MNHNS; CDR2 reads SASEGT. Unmatched junction bases numbered 13, after V lost 7 bases and J lost 9 bases. The CDR3 is made up of 15 amino acids. The CDR3 DNA follows: TGTGCCAGCAAAGAGTCGGGACAGGGCTGGTGGCCCCAGCATTTT. Its protein product is CASKESGQGWWPQHF.

The chain recombines TRBV9 with TRBJ2-5, with 12 nucleotides matching TRBD1. CDR3 size: 14 residues. Germline trimming cut 4 bases from V and 7 bases from J; bases unmatched to any gene: 5. Per the germline V gene, CDR1 is SGDLS and CDR2 is YYNGEE. CDR3 coding DNA: TGTGCCAGCAGCACAGGGACAGGGGGCGTGACCCAGTACTTC. Translation: CASSTGTGGVTQYF.

This clone is a singleton in its sample. V usage is TRBV7-8 and J usage is TRBJ2-7; 7 bases map to TRBD1. This CDR3 comprises 16 residues. Germline CDR1 reads SGHVS; CDR2 reads FQNEAQ. With V trimmed by 2 bases and J by 2 bases, 9 bases remained unmatched. CDR3 bases: TGTGCCAGCAGCTTAATGTCTAGGGGGCAAACCTACGAGCAGTACTTC. This gives the protein CASSLMSRGQTYEQYF.

As regards this clone: This is likely an artifact of a read error, given a far larger clone one base away. The rearrangement joins TRBV29-1 to TRBJ1-3; no reliable D call. Trimming took 7 bases from V and 4 from J, leaving 14 bases between them. CDR1 and CDR2 (germline): SQVTM, ANQGSEA. CDR3 length: 13 amino acids. The chain's CDR3 is CSGGRAGGNTIYF. In DNA form, the CDR3 reads TGCAGCGGTGGTAGGGCAGGCGGAAACACCATATATTTT.

The chain has TRBV7-3 and TRBJ2-6; 10 positions match TRBD1. The CDR3 extends over 16 amino acids. Germline values: CDR1 SGHTA, CDR2 FQGTGA. Trimming took 5 bases from V and 0 from J; bases not matched to a gene: 1. CDR3 protein: CASSRDRGSGANVLTF. The CDR3 DNA reads TGTGCCAGCAGCCGGGACAGGGGCTCTGGGGCCAACGTCCTGACTTTC.